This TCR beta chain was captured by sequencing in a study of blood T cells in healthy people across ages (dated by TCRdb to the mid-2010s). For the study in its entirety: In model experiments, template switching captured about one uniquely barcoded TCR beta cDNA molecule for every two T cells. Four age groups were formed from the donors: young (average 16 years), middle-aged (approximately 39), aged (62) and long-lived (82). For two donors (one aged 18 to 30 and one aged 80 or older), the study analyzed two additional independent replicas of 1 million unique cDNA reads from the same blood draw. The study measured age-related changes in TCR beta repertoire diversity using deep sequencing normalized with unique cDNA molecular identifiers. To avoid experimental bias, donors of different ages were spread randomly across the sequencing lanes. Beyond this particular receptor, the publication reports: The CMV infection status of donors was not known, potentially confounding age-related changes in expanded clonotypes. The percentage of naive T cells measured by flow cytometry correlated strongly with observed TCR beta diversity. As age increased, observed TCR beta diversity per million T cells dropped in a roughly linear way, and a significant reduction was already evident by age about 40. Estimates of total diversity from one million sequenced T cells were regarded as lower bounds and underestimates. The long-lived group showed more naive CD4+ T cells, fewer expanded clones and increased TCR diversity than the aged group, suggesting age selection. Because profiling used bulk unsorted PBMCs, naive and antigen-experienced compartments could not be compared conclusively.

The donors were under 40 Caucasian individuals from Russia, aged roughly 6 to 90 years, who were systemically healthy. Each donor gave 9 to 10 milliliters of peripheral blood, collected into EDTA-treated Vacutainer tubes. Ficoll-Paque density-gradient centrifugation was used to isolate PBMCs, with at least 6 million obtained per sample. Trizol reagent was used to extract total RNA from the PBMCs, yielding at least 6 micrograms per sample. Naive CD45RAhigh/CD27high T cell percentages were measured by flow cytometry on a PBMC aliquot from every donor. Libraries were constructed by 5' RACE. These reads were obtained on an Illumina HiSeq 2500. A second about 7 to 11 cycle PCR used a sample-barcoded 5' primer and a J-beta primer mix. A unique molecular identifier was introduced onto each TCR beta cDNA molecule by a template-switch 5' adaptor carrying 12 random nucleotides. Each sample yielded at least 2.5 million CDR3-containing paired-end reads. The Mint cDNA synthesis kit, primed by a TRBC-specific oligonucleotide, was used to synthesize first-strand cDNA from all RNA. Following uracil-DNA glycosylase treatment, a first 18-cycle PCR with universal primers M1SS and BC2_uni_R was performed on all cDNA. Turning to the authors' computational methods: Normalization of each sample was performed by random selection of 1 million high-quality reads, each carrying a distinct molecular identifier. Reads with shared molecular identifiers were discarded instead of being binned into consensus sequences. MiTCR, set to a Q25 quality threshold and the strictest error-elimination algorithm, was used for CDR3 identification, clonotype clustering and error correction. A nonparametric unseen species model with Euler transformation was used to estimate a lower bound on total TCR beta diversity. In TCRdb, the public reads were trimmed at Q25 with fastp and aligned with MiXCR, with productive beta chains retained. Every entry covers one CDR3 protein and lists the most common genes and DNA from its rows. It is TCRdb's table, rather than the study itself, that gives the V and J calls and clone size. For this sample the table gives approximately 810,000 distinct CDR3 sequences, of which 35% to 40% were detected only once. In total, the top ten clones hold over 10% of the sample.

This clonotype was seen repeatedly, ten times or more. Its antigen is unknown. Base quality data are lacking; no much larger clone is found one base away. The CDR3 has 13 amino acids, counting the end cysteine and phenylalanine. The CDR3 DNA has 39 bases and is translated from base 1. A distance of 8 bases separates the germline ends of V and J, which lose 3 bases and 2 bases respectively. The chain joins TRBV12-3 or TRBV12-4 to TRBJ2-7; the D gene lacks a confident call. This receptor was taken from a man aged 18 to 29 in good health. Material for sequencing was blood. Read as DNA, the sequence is TGTGCCAGCAGTTTTGGACGGACCTACGAGCAGTACTTC. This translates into CASSFGRTYEQYF.